Only a few counts were recorded for the clone carrying this T cell receptor beta chain. Its matching antigen is unknown. The CDR3 loop spans 13 amino acids. V gave up 6 bases and J gave up 5 bases, with 16 bases separating them. Germline lookup yields CDR1 DFQATT and CDR2 SNEGSKA (reference sequence). This entry is derived from a study of T-cell memory formation after mild COVID-19. Findings of the study overall: Later expanders leaned CD4+, whereas clones that contracted between day 15 and 85 were balanced CD4/CD8.

TCRdb itself ran the 5' RACE reads through MiXCR, one entry per CDR3 protein. The sample lists around 500,000 distinct CDR3 sequences; about 20% were seen once. Sequenced material: PBMCs or a T cell subset sorted from them (not recorded which). The chain uses TRBV20-1 and TRBJ1-1, with a possible D match to TRBD1 (5 bases). This clonotype originated in an adult woman who had mild COVID-19 (a few samples of this study predate the infection). Cell type and time point are not known. CDR3 amino acids: CSAQRQGGTEAFF. The DNA for the CDR3 is TGCAGTGCCCAGAGGCAGGGCGGTACTGAAGCTTTCTTT.